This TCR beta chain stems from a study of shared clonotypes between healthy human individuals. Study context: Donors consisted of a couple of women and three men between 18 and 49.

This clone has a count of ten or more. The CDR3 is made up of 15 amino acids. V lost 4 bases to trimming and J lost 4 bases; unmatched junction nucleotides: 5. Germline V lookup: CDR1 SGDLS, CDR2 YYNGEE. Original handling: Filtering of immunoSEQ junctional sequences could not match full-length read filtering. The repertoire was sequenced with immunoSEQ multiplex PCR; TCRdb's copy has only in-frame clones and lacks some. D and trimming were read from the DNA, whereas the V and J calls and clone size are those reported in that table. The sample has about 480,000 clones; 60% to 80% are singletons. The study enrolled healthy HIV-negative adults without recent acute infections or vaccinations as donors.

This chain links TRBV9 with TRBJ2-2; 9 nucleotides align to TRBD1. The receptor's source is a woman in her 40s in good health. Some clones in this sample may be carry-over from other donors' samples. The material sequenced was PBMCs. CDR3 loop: CASSPRTGATGELFF. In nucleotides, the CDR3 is TGTGCCAGCAGCCCAAGGACAGGGGCCACCGGGGAGCTGTTTTTT.